The source of this T cell receptor (beta chain) is a study of PD-L1 blockade in urothelial cancer. Whole-study context: Patients initiated atezolizumab around 2014 at 1,200 mg intravenously every 3 weeks. About nine tenths of the roughly 29 patients were men who had bladder-origin urothelial cancer.

Germline CDR1 reads MNHNS; CDR2 reads SASEGT. CDR3 length: 14 amino acids. Unmatched junction bases numbered 1, after V lost 3 bases and J lost 4 bases. The method was immunoSEQ multiplex PCR; TCRdb's version includes in-frame clones alone and lacks a portion of them. Among 80,000 to 95,000 clones listed, 75% to 90% were seen once. Time point: peripheral blood 6 weeks after treatment start. The V call is TRBV6-1, the J call TRBJ2-1, with 9 bases aligning to TRBD2. The source was PBMCs, collected around atezolizumab (anti-PD-L1) treatment. This receptor was obtained from a man between 65 and 85 years old with urothelial cancer. CDR3 region: CASSDSGRYNEQFF. CDR3 coding DNA: TGTGCCAGCAGTGACAGCGGGAGGTACAATGAGCAGTTCTTC.